Each of the 26 T cell receptor beta chains below was sequenced from the same sample in a study of blood T cell repertoires in COVID-19. This table comes from immunoSEQ multiplex PCR, and its TCRdb copy is limited to in-frame clones, with some not included. In the table there are about 78,000 clones, about 90% of which are singletons. Source material: peripheral blood. These receptors all come from a woman aged 80 or over with active or convalescent COVID-19.

The chain has TRBV11-2 and TRBJ1-6; D is uncertain. CDR1 is SGHAT, CDR2 FQNNGV, per germline. V lost 1 base and J 6 bases, leaving 7 bases between the germline ends. The CDR3 consists of 14 residues. The CDR3 reads CASSLGGSNSPLHF. The CDR3 region has the DNA TGTGCCAGCAGCTTAGGAGGGTCTAATTCACCCCTCCACTTT.

This chain joins TRBV5-1 and TRBJ2-5; 10 nucleotides line up with TRBD2. The germline V gene has CDR1 SGHRS and CDR2 YFSETQ. This CDR3 has 16 residues. Unmatched junction bases numbered 9, after V lost 4 bases and J lost 3 bases. In DNA form, the CDR3 reads TGCGCCAGCAGCCTGGGGACTAGCGAGGCAAAAGAGACCCAGTACTTC. Its protein product is CASSLGTSEAKETQYF.

The chain is built from TRBV7-8 and TRBJ2-7; D unclear. Per germline, CDR1 SGHVS and CDR2 FQNEAQ. V was trimmed by 3 bases and J by 1 base, leaving 4 bases between them. The CDR3 is 12 residues long. CDR3 sequence reads: CASSLRSYEQYF. For the CDR3, the DNA is TGTGCCAGCAGCTTGAGGTCCTACGAGCAGTACTTC.

The V gene is TRBV28, the J gene TRBJ1-4, with 7 bases lining up with TRBD1. The CDR3 has 15 amino acids. The junction had 10 bases not matched to a gene; V was cut back by 4 bases and J by 8 bases. The V gene's germline CDR1 is MDHEN and CDR2 SYDVKM. This CDR3 is CASSSQTGAGEKLFF. The CDR3 DNA reads TGTGCCAGCAGTTCGCAAACAGGGGCTGGAGAAAAACTGTTTTTT. The full variable domain, rest sourced from reference TRBV28 and TRBJ1-4, is DVKVTQSSRYLVKRTGEKVFLECVQDMDHENMFWYRQDPGLGLRLIYFSYDVKMKEKGDIPEGYSVSREKKERFSLILESASTNQTSMYLCASSSQTGAGEKLFFGSGTQLSVL.

The J gene is TRBJ1-6, the V gene TRBV28; 8 bases agree with TRBD1. Germline V gives CDR1 MDHEN, CDR2 SYDVKM. The V gene end was trimmed by 6 bases and the J gene end by 7 bases; junction bases not matched to a gene: 5. CDR3 length equals 14 residues. The CDR3 DNA is TGTGCCAGCAGAGTCGACAGGGGCAATTCACCCCTCCACTTT. It translates to CASRVDRGNSPLHF.

This chain joins TRBV7-2 and TRBJ2-5; D is uncertain. V was trimmed by 2 bases and J by 4 bases, leaving 8 bases between them. The CDR3 loop spans 13 amino acids. Germline values: CDR1 SGHTA, CDR2 FQGNSA. The CDR3 sequence: CASSLSRRETQYF. The CDR3 nucleotides read TGTGCCAGCAGCTTATCTAGGAGAGAGACCCAGTACTTC.

This sequence joins TRBV10-3 and TRBJ2-2; TRBD1 matches 10 bases. The CDR3 sequence is 15 residues long. The V segment lost 0 bases and the J segment 6 bases; nucleotides outside the gene matches: 1. Germline CDR1 and CDR2: ENHRY and SYGVKD. CDR3 coding DNA: TGTGCCATCAGTGAGTCGACAGGGGGCCCCGGGGAGCTGTTTTTT. Translation: CAISESTGGPGELFF.

The CDR3 coding sequence is TGTGCCAGCAATCTTAACGGGCAGGGTAACACTGAAGCTTTCTTT. It translates to CASNLNGQGNTEAFF. The chain combines TRBV6-5 with TRBJ1-1, with a weak D call TRBD1 (5 bases). The germline gives CDR1 MNHEY, CDR2 SVGAGI. The CDR3 sequence is 15 residues long. Trimming left V 7 bases short and J 2 bases short, with 17 bases between.

The rearrangement uses TRBV27 and TRBJ1-1; 8 bases fit TRBD1. This CDR3 is built from 15 residues. Germline CDR1 reads MNHEY; CDR2 reads SMNVEV (reference sequence). Trimming took 6 bases from V and 2 from J; bases not matched to a gene: 8. CDR3 sequence reads: CASSWTGNGNTEAFF. As DNA, the CDR3 is TGTGCCAGCAGCTGGACAGGGAACGGAAACACTGAAGCTTTCTTT.

This clone was detected a few times. The V call is TRBV9, the J call TRBJ2-7; D is uncertain. The length of the CDR3 is 13 residues. The germline V gene encodes CDR1 SGDLS and CDR2 YYNGEE. V was cut by 4 bases and J by 4 bases, with 12 bases left in between. CDR3 coding DNA: TGTGCCAGCAGCCCCAGAGAACTATACGAGCAGTACTTC. Its translation is CASSPRELYEQYF.

A note on this clone: Other DNA sequences in the sample encode the same CDR3. This chain links TRBV5-1 with TRBJ2-1; 9 bases align to TRBD1. V dropped 4 bases and J dropped 10; count of bases not matched to a gene: 6. This CDR3 contains 13 residues. Germline CDR1 reads SGHRS; CDR2 reads YFSETQ. The CDR3 here is CASSLGQGGEQFF. CDR3 nucleotide sequence: TGCGCCAGCAGCCTGGGACAGGGCGGCGAGCAGTTCTTC.

This chain connects TRBV5-6 to TRBJ1-2; TRBD1 agrees at 8 bases. CDR1 is SGHDT, CDR2 YYEEEE, per germline. The CDR3 loop spans 18 amino acids. V dropped 0 bases and J dropped 0; count of bases not matched to a gene: 10. This CDR3 is CASSLARQGPPSNYGYTF. CDR3 coding DNA: TGTGCCAGCAGCTTGGCCAGACAGGGGCCCCCCTCTAACTATGGCTACACCTTC.

The V call is TRBV28, the J call TRBJ2-1, with 9 bases identical to TRBD2. The CDR3 contains 15 residues. The V gene's germline CDR1 is MDHEN and CDR2 SYDVKM. V lost 5 bases, J lost 2 bases, and 4 bases stayed unmatched. The CDR3 nucleotides read TGTGCCAGCAGTATAAGGACTAGCGCCTACAATGAGCAGTTCTTC. This sequence encodes CASSIRTSAYNEQFF.

The genes are TRBV2 and TRBJ2-5; D is possibly TRBD2 (6 bases). Per the germline V gene, CDR1 is SNHLY and CDR2 is FYNNEI. CDR3 size: 15 residues. Trimming cost V 6 bases and J 2 bases, with 16 bases left between them. The CDR3 sequence: CASSATGVRQETQYF. Written as DNA, the CDR3 is TGTGCCAGCAGCGCCACGGGGGTCCGTCAAGAGACCCAGTACTTC.

This chain joins TRBV18 and TRBJ2-1; TRBD1 aligns across 8 bases. The CDR3 has 15 residues. In germline, CDR1 is KGHSH, CDR2 LQKENI. Germline trimming cut 3 bases from V and 5 bases from J; bases unmatched to any gene: 6. In nucleotides, the CDR3 is TGTGCCAGCTCACCCCCAGGGGGCCGTGACAATGAGCAGTTCTTC. Encoded protein: CASSPPGGRDNEQFF.

This clone was picked up one time. V is TRBV7-9 and J is TRBJ2-3, with 8 positions matching TRBD2. V lost 0 bases and J lost 5; bases outside the gene matches: 4. Per germline, CDR1 SEHNR and CDR2 FQNEAQ (reference sequence). The CDR3 is 15 residues long. CDR3 sequence reads: CASSLAAAGGDTQYF. The CDR3 DNA sequence: TGTGCCAGCAGCTTAGCGGCGGCGGGAGGAGATACGCAGTATTTT. Full variable domain (rest looked up from reference TRBV7-9 and TRBJ2-3): DTGVSQNPRHKITKRGQNVTFRCDPISEHNRLYWYRQTLGQGPEFLTYFQNEAQLEKSRLLSDRFSAERPKGSFSTLEIQRTEQGDSAMYLCASSLAAAGGDTQYFGPGTRLTVL.

The V call is TRBV15, the J call TRBJ1-5; no clear D gene. Trimming removed 1 base from V and 0 bases from J, with 7 bases in between. From germline, CDR1 is LNHNV and CDR2 YYDKDF (reference sequence). The CDR3 is 15 amino acids. CDR3 DNA: TGTGCCACCAGCAGAGCAGGCGTTAGCAATCAGCCCCAGCATTTT. Residues: CATSRAGVSNQPQHF.

The V call is TRBV5-1, the J call TRBJ2-1, with 7 bases aligning to TRBD2. Germline loops: CDR1 SGHRS, CDR2 YFSETQ. V lost 0 bases and J lost 0; bases outside the gene matches: 3. The CDR3 extends over 16 amino acids. Here the CDR3 reads CASSLDGGSSYNEQFF. In nucleotides, the CDR3 is TGCGCCAGCAGCTTGGACGGCGGGAGCTCCTACAATGAGCAGTTCTTC.

The CDR3 loop reads CASSPMTGSSEQYF. In DNA form, the CDR3 reads TGTGCCAGCAGCCCAATGACAGGGTCCAGCGAGCAGTACTTC. The rearrangement uses TRBV11-2 and TRBJ2-7; 7 bases align to TRBD1. Trimming took 5 bases from V and 6 from J; bases not matched to a gene: 10. Per germline, CDR1 SGHAT and CDR2 FQNNGV. This CDR3 is 14 amino acids long.

V gene TRBV5-5 combines with J gene TRBJ1-3; no firm D call. This CDR3 has 12 residues. The germline V gene has CDR1 SGHKS and CDR2 YYEKEE (reference sequence). V lost 2 bases to trimming and J lost 4 bases, with 4 bases between them. In DNA, the CDR3 is TGTGCCAGCAGCTTAAGCGGAAACACCATATATTTT. It specifies CASSLSGNTIYF.

CDR3 residues: CAISKGQQGNTIYF. In DNA form, the CDR3 reads TGTGCCATCAGTAAGGGACAGCAAGGAAACACCATATATTTT. The gene calls are TRBV10-3 and TRBJ1-3; 7 positions agree with TRBD1. J lost 4 bases, V lost 5 bases, and 5 bases had no gene match. The CDR3 covers 14 residues. The V gene's germline CDR1 is ENHRY and CDR2 SYGVKD.

J is TRBJ1-1 and V is TRBV18, with D perhaps TRBD1 (5 bases). Between the trimmed V and J ends, which lost 4 bases and 4 bases, there was a span of 16 bases. Germline assignment: CDR1 KGHSH and CDR2 LQKENI. This CDR3 is built from 15 residues. In DNA form, the CDR3 reads TGTGCCAGCTCACAAATCCCCAGGGATGCCACTGAAGCTTTCTTT. Protein product: CASSQIPRDATEAFF.

The chain carries TRBV27 and TRBJ1-6; D is ambiguous. Trimming left V 5 bases short and J 1 base short, with 9 bases between. The CDR3 has 15 residues. The germline V gene has CDR1 MNHEY and CDR2 SMNVEV (reference sequence). CDR3 coding DNA: TGTGCCAGCAGTCGAGGGTTTTCCTATAATTCACCCCTCCACTTT. Translation gives CASSRGFSYNSPLHF.

The CDR3 nucleotides are TGCGCCAGCAGCCCGGGACAGGGAGAGGGTTCACCCCTCCACTTT. Amino acid sequence: CASSPGQGEGSPLHF. J is TRBJ1-6 and V is TRBV5-1; 9 positions agree with TRBD1. V was pared by 4 bases and J by 9 bases, with 8 bases of the junction left unmatched. The CDR3 consists of 15 residues. From germline, CDR1 is SGHRS and CDR2 YFSETQ.

This chain connects TRBV2 to TRBJ1-5, with 7 bases identical to TRBD1. The length of the CDR3 is 14 residues. J was trimmed by 2 bases and V by 4 bases; bases with no gene match: 2. CDR1 SNHLY and CDR2 FYNNEI come from the germline V gene. The CDR3 coding sequence is TGTGCCAGCAGTGCCGGGACAGGCAATCAGCCCCAGCATTTT. It specifies CASSAGTGNQPQHF.

This clone was recorded only once. The rearrangement uses TRBV24-1 and TRBJ2-3; 8 bases are a match to TRBD1. The CDR3 loop spans 16 amino acids. Per the germline V gene, CDR1 is KGHDR and CDR2 is SFDVKD. Trimming removed 3 bases from V and 0 bases from J; junction bases left unmatched: 4. This CDR3 reads CATSDPGGQSTDTQYF. CDR3 nucleotides: TGTGCCACCAGTGATCCAGGGGGCCAGAGCACAGATACGCAGTATTTT.